The source of this T cell receptor beta chain is a study of low-dose radiotherapy and immunotherapy resistance in tumors (dated by TCRdb to 2021 to 2024). About the investigation overall: Cohort 1 received 0.5 Gy per fraction every 2 weeks, with a prescribed total PTV dose of 6.5 Gy. Nivolumab was administered intravenously as a 240 mg flat dose every two weeks, and ipilimumab was administered intravenously at 1 mg/kg every six weeks. Intravenous cyclophosphamide at 200 mg/m2 was administered every two weeks, one day ahead of each radiation and immunotherapy administration. The trial did not randomize participants into treatment groups. Aspirin 300 mg was taken orally once daily by patients for four cycles, starting on cycle 1 day 1. Cohort 2 received 1 Gy per fraction every two weeks, with a total of 13 Gy over 26 weeks. The translational analysis covered eight patients: three from the first dose cohort and the first five from the second dose cohort.

Per the publication, the time point label means: after trial treatment. The sample's treatment or condition, from its label and the paper: LDRT plus nivolumab, ipilimumab, low-dose cyclophosphamide and aspirin (RACIN trial). Donors were enrolled in RACIN, a single-arm phase I dose-escalation trial combining nivolumab, ipilimumab, aspirin, low-dose cyclophosphamide and low-dose radiotherapy. Eligible patients had advanced, TIL-negative solid tumors. This clonotype was observed many times. Its binding antigen is unknown. Nothing much larger sits one base from this clone, and base qualities are not available. For sequencing, an Illumina HiSeq 2500 was employed. First-strand cDNA was synthesized with Superscript III and a set of TRAV- and TRBV-specific primers, covering both TCRalpha and TCRbeta chains. An approximately 20-cycle PCR with Phusion amplified the TCRs, pairing a constant-region primer with the adapter that was attached to the V primers. Isolated mRNA was amplified with the MessageAmp II aRNA Amplification Kit, using a roughly 17-hour in vitro transcription at 37°C. mRNA for TCR sequencing was isolated with the Dynabeads mRNA DIRECT Purification Kit. A second approximately 25-cycle Phusion PCR added indexed Illumina adapters, and products were purified with AMPure XP beads. The published analysis was carried out like this. Using custom Perl scripts, TCR sequences encoding the same protein were pooled, out-of-frame sequences were removed, and the abundance of each clonotype was computed. TCR sequences supported by only a single read were excluded from analysis. Shannon entropy, Gini index, clonality, richness, and the frequency of TCRs shared between repertoires were included as repertoire metrics. TCRdb reworked the public reads: Q25 trimming with fastp, MiXCR clone assembly, productive beta chains retained. Identical CDR3 protein sequences are pooled into one entry, listed with their most common genes and DNA. TCRdb assigned the V and J calls; the authors' analysis was not used. The sample includes about 60,000 distinct CDR3 sequences, with under 30% observed a single time. The top ten clonotypes cover approximately 7.2% of the sample.

The CDR3, from cysteine to phenylalanine, totals 16 residues. The CDR3 DNA has 48 bases and is translated from base 1. The germline V gene (reference sequence) gives CDR1 as SEHNR and CDR2 as FQNEAQ. V is pruned by 5 bases and J by 3 bases, leaving 8 bases of the junction without a gene match. The V gene is TRBV7-9 and the J gene is TRBJ2-1; 9 bases in between match TRBD1. This clonotype was obtained from a male donor with prostate cancer. Material: PBMCs, obtained after low-dose radiotherapy plus immunotherapy. The DNA is as follows: TGTGCCAGCAGCCCCCCGGGACAGGGCCGCTACAATGAGCAGTTCTTC. Its product reads: CASSPPGQGRYNEQFF.